Each of the 11 T cell receptor beta chains below was sequenced from the same sample in a study of shared clonotypes between healthy human individuals. Sequenced by immunoSEQ multiplex PCR; TCRdb stores in-frame clones only, minus some. The table records roughly 2 million clones, over 85% of them present only once. The sequencing sample was made of naive CD4+ T cells sorted from blood. Subset specified: CD45RA+ positively selected. The receptors here all came from a man aged 18 to 30 in good health.

This clone was seen many times. V gene TRBV6-1 combines with J gene TRBJ1-2; D ambiguous. Germline assignment: CDR1 MNHNS and CDR2 SASEGT. Trimming stripped 2 bases from V and 0 bases from J, with 4 bases between. The CDR3 covers 13 residues. CDR3 in amino acids: CASSELANYGYTF. CDR3 nucleotides: TGTGCCAGCAGTGAACTAGCTAACTATGGCTACACCTTC.

Regarding this clone: Different DNA sequences within this sample yield the same CDR3. CDR3 in DNA: TGTGCCAGCAGCTTCGGACAGGGGAGCACAGATACGCAGTATTTT. Protein: CASSFGQGSTDTQYF. This chain connects TRBV7-9 to TRBJ2-3; 9 nucleotides align to TRBD1. J was trimmed by 0 bases and V by 3 bases; bases with no gene match: 1. The CDR3 extends over 15 amino acids. The germline V gene has CDR1 SEHNR and CDR2 FQNEAQ (reference sequence).

J is TRBJ1-1 and V is TRBV10-3, with D unresolved. Germline V gives CDR1 ENHRY, CDR2 SYGVKD. The CDR3 length is 15 residues. Trimming pared 0 bases from V and 4 bases from J, leaving 12 bases between. The CDR3 DNA reads TGTGCCATCAGTGAGTCGAGTAAGGGCTTCACTGAAGCTTTCTTT. Amino acids: CAISESSKGFTEAFF.

This sequence joins TRBV29-1 and TRBJ2-5, with 8 bases matching TRBD1. Germline assignment: CDR1 SQVTM and CDR2 ANQGSEA. V shed 5 bases and J 1 base; nucleotides not matched to a gene: 3. This CDR3 has 13 residues. In DNA form, the CDR3 reads TGCAGCGTTCTGACAGGGGCCCAAGAGACCCAGTACTTC. Translation: CSVLTGAQETQYF.

This sequence joins TRBV7-9 and TRBJ1-2, with unresolved D. The CDR3 has 10 residues. The V and J ends lost 5 bases and 2 bases respectively, with 0 bases between them. Germline V gene data show CDR1 as SEHNR and CDR2 as FQNEAQ (reference sequence). Here the CDR3 reads CASSNYGYTF. Here the CDR3 DNA reads TGTGCCAGCAGCAACTATGGCTACACCTTC.

This clone was observed a few times. The chain is built from TRBV19 and TRBJ2-2, with 9 bases that match TRBD1. Losses at the gene ends were 9 bases for V and 7 bases for J; bases not matched to a gene: 12. CDR1 and CDR2 (germline): LNHDA, SQIVND (reference sequence). CDR3 length: 15 residues. This CDR3 reads CASQDRGIVRGELFF. The CDR3 DNA follows: TGTGCCAGCCAGGACAGGGGCATTGTGCGCGGGGAGCTGTTTTTT.

V is TRBV4-3 and J is TRBJ1-6, with 8 bases aligning to TRBD1. CDR1 and CDR2 (germline): LGHNA, YSLEER. V gave up 3 bases and J gave up 8 bases; unmatched junction bases: 12. This CDR3 region has 17 residues. The CDR3 loop reads CASSQILGAGGYSPLHF. The CDR3 DNA is TGCGCCAGCAGCCAGATCCTTGGAGCAGGGGGCTATTCACCCCTCCACTTT.

This chain uses TRBV29-1 with TRBJ2-5; D is possibly TRBD1 or TRBD2 (5 bases each). Near its end, the DNA agrees better with TRBJ2-7, so the J call may be wrong. CDR3 length: 15 amino acids. Looked up from germline, CDR1 is SQVTM and CDR2 is ANQGSEA. CDR3 sequence reads: CSVGAVSGLSYEQYF. The CDR3 nucleotides are TGCAGCGTCGGGGCCGTGAGCGGCCTCTCCTACGAGCAGTACTTC.

The chain links TRBV6-5 to TRBJ1-2; D is uncertain. Trimming took off 8 bases at V and 2 bases at J, with 6 bases between the two ends. The germline V gene has CDR1 MNHEY and CDR2 SVGAGI. The CDR3 contains 11 residues. The CDR3 sequence: CASWTNYGYTF. CDR3 DNA: TGTGCCAGCTGGACCAACTATGGCTACACCTTC.

The CDR3 reads CASPHRGLDGANVLTF. As DNA, the CDR3 is TGTGCCAGCCCCCACAGGGGGCTTGATGGGGCCAACGTCCTGACTTTC. The J gene is TRBJ2-6, the V gene TRBV28, with 9 nucleotides matching TRBD1. V gave up 8 bases and J gave up 3 bases; unmatched junction bases: 8. Germline assignment: CDR1 MDHEN and CDR2 SYDVKM. This CDR3 is built from 16 residues.

The gene calls are TRBV7-2 and TRBJ2-7, with D tentatively TRBD1 (7 bases). Germline V gene lookup returns CDR1 SGHTA and CDR2 FQGNSA. V lost 1 base and J 7 bases, leaving 17 bases between the germline ends. The CDR3 covers 15 residues. The CDR3 nucleotides are TGTGCCAGCAGCTTAGGCCCAGGGGGGTTGGGAGAGCAGTACTTC. Amino acids: CASSLGPGGLGEQYF.